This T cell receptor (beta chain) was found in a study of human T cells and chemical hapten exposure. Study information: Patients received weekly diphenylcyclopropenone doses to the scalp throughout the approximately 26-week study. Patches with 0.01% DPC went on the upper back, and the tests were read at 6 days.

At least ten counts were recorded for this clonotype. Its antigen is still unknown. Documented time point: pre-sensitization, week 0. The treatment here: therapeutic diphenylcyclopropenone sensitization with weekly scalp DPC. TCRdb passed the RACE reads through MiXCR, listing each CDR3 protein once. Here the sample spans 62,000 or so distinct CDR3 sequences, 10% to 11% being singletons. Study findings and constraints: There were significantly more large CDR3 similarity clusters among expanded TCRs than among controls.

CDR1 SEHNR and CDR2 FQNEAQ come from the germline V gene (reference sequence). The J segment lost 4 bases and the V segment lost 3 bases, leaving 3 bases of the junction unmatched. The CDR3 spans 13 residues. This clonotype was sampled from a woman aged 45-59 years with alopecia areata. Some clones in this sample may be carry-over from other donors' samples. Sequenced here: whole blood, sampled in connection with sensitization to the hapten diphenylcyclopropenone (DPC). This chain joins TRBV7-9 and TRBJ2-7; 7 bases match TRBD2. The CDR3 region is CASSLGGRYEQYF. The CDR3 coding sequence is TGTGCCAGCAGCTTGGGAGGGAGGTACGAGCAGTACTTC. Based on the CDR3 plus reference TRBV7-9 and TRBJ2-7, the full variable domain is DTGVSQNPRHKITKRGQNVTFRCDPISEHNRLYWYRQTLGQGPEFLTYFQNEAQLEKSRLLSDRFSAERPKGSFSTLEIQRTEQGDSAMYLCASSLGGRYEQYFGPGTRLTVT.